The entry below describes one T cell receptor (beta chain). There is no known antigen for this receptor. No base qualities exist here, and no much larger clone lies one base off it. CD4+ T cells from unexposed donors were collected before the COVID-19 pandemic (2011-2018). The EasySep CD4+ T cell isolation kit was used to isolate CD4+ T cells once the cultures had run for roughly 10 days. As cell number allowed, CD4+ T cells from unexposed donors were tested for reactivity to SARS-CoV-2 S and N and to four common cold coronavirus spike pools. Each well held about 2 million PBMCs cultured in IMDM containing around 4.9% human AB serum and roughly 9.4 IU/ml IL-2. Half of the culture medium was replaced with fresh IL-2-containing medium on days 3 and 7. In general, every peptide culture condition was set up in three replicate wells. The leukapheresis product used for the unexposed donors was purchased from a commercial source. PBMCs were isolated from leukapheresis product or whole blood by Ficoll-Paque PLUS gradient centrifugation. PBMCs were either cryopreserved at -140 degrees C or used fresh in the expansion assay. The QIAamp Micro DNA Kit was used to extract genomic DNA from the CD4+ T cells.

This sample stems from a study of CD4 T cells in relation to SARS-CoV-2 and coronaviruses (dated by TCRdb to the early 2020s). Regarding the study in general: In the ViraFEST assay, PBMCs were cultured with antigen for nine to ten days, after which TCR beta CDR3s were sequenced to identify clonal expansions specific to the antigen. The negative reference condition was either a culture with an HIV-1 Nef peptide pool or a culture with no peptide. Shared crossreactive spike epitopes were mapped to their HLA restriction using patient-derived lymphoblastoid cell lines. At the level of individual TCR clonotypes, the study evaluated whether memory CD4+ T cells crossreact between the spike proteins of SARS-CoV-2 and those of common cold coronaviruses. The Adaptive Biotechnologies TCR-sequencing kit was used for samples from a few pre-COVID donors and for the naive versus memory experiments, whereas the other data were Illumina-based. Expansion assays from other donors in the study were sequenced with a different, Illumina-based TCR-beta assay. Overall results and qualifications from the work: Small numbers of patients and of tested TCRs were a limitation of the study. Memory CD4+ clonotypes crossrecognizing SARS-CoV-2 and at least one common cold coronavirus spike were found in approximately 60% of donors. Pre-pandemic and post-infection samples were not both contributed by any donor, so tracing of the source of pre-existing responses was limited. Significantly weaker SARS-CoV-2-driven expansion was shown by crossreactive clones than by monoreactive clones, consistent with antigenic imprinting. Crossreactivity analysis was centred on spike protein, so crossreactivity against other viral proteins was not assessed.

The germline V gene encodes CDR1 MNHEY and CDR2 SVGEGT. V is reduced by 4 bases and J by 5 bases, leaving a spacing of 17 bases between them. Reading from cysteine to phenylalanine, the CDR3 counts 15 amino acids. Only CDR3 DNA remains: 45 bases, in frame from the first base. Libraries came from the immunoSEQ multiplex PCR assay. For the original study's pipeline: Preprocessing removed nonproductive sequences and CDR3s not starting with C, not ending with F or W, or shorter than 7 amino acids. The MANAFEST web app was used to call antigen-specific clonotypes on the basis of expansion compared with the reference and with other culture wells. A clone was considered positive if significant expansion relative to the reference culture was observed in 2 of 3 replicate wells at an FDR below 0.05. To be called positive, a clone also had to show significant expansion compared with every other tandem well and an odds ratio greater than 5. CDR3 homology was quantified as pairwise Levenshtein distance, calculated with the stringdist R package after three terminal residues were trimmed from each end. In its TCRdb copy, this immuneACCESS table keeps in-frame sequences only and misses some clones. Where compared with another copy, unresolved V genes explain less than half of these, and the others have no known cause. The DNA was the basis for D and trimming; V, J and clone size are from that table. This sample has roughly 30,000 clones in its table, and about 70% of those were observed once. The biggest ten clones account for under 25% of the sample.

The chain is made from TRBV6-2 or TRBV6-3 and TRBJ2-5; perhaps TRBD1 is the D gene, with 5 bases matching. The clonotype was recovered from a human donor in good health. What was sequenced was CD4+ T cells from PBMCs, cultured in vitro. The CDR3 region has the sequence CASSFHSTASETQYF. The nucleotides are TGTGCCAGCAGTTTTCACTCGACAGCATCTGAGACCCAGTACTTC.